These T cell receptor beta chains were read from a single sample in a study of blood T cell repertoires in COVID-19. Data came from immunoSEQ multiplex PCR; TCRdb stores just in-frame clones and leaves some out. The table includes hundreds of thousands of clones, approximately 90% detected once. The sample consisted of peripheral blood. These TCRs come from a woman in her forties who had recovered from COVID-19. CDR3s include the opening cysteine and the closing phenylalanine or tryptophan. The order of the fields is J gene, CDR3 length, D gene, V gene, CDR3 protein, CDR3 DNA. D genes are given only for firm matches.

j_call: TRBJ2-1; cdr3_length: 14; d_call: TRBD2; v_call: TRBV5-4; cdr3_aa: CASSPTSGGPQQFF; cdr3_nt: TGTGCCAGCAGCCCGACTAGCGGGGGGCCCCAACAGTTCTTC
j_call: TRBJ2-1; cdr3_length: 15; d_call: TRBD2; v_call: TRBV18; cdr3_aa: CASSQRLAGTNEQFF; cdr3_nt: TGTGCCAGCTCGCAACGACTAGCGGGAACCAATGAGCAGTTCTTC
j_call: TRBJ2-2; cdr3_length: 14; d_call: .; v_call: TRBV2; cdr3_aa: CASRIEGGTGELFF; cdr3_nt: TGTGCCAGCAGGATCGAGGGGGGGACCGGGGAGCTGTTTTTT
j_call: TRBJ1-1; cdr3_length: 14; d_call: .; v_call: TRBV11-3; cdr3_aa: CASSLEGRVSSAFF; cdr3_nt: TGTGCCAGCAGCTTAGAGGGCAGGGTGAGCAGCGCTTTCTTT
j_call: TRBJ2-5; cdr3_length: 16; d_call: TRBD1; v_call: TRBV11-3; cdr3_aa: CASSLVVAGGEETQYF; cdr3_nt: TGTGCCAGCAGCTTAGTAGTGGCAGGGGGCGAAGAGACCCAGTACTTC
j_call: TRBJ1-2; cdr3_length: 11; d_call: .; v_call: TRBV10-3; cdr3_aa: CAIRVLDGYTF; cdr3_nt: TGTGCCATCAGGGTTTTAGATGGCTACACCTTC
j_call: TRBJ2-7; cdr3_length: 13; d_call: TRBD2; v_call: TRBV3-1/TRBV3-2; cdr3_aa: CASSLWGGYEQYF; cdr3_nt: TGTGCCAGCAGCCTATGGGGGGGCTACGAGCAGTACTTC
j_call: TRBJ2-5; cdr3_length: 14; d_call: TRBD2; v_call: TRBV4-1; cdr3_aa: CASTFIAGAETQYF; cdr3_nt: TGCGCCAGCACCTTCATAGCGGGAGCAGAGACCCAGTACTTC
j_call: TRBJ1-4; cdr3_length: 16; d_call: TRBD1; v_call: TRBV7-8; cdr3_aa: CASSLRLDRAGEKLFF; cdr3_nt: TGTGCCAGCAGCTTACGTCTGGACAGGGCGGGTGAAAAACTGTTTTTT
j_call: TRBJ1-6; cdr3_length: 15; d_call: TRBD1; v_call: TRBV7-2; cdr3_aa: CASSPLQGARSPLHF; cdr3_nt: TGTGCCAGCAGCCCACTACAGGGGGCAAGGTCACCCCTCCACTTT
j_call: TRBJ2-7; cdr3_length: 17; d_call: TRBD2; v_call: TRBV12-5; cdr3_aa: CASGLGELAGVPYEQYF; cdr3_nt: TGTGCTAGTGGTTTGGGAGAACTAGCGGGAGTACCCTACGAGCAGTACTTC
j_call: TRBJ2-1; cdr3_length: 13; d_call: .; v_call: TRBV30; cdr3_aa: CAWSVIGVSEQFF; cdr3_nt: TGTGCCTGGAGTGTAATCGGGGTTAGTGAGCAGTTCTTC
j_call: TRBJ2-3; cdr3_length: 13; d_call: .; v_call: TRBV2; cdr3_aa: CASSRQGTDTQYF; cdr3_nt: TGTGCCAGCAGTCGTCAGGGTACGGATACGCAGTATTTT